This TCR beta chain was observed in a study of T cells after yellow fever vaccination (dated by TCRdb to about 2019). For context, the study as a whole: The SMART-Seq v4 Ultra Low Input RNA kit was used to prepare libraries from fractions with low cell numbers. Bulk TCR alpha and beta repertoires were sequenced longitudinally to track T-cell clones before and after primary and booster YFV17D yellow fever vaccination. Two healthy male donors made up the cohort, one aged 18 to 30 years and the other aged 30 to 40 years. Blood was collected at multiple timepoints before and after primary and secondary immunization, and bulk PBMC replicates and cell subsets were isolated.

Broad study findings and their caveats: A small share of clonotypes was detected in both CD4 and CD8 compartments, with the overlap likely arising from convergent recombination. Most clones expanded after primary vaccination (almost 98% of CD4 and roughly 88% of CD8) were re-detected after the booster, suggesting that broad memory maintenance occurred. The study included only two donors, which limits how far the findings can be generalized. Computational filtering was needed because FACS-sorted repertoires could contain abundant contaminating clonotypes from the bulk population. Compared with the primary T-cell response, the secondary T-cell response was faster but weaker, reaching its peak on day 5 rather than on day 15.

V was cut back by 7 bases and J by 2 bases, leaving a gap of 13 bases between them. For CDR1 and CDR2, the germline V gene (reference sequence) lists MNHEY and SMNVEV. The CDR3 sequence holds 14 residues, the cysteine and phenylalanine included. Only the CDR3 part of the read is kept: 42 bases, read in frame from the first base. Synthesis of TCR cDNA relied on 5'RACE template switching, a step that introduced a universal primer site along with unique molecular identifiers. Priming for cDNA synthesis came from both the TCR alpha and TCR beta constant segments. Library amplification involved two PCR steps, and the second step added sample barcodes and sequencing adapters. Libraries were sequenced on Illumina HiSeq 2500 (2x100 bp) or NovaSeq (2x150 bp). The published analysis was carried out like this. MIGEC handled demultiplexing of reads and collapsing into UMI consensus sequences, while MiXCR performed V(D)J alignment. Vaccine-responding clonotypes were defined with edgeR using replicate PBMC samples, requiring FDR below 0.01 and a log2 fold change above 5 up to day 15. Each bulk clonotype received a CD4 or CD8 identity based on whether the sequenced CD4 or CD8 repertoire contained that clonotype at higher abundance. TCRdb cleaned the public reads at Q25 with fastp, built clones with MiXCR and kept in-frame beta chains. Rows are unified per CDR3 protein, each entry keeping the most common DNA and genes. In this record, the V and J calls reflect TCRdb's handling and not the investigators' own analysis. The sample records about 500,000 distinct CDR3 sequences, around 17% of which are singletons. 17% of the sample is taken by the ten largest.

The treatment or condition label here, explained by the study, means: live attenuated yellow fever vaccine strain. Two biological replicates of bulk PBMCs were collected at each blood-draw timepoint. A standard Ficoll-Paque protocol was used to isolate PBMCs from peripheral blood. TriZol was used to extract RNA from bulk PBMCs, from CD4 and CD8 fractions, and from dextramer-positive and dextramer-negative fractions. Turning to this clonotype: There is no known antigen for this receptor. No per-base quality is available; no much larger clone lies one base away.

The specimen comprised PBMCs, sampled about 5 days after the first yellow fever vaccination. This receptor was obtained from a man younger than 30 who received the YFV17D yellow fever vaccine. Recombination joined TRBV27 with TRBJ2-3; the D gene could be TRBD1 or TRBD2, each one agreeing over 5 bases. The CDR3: CASNPGQPTDTQYF. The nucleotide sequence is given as TGTGCCAGCAACCCGGGGCAACCCACAGATACGCAGTATTTT.